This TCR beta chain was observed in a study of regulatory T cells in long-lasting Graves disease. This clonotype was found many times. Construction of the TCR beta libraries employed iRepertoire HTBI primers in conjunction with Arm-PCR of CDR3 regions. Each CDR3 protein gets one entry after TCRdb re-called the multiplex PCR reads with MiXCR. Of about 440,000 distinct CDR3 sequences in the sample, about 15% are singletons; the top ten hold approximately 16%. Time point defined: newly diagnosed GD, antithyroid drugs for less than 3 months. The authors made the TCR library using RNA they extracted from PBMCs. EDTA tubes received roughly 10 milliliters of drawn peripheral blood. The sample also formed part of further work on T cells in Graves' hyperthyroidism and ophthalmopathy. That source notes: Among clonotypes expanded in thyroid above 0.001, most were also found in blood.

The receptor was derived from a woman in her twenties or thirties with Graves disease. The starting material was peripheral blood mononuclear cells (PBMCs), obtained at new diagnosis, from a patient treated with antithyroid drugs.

CDR3 nucleotides: TGCGCCAGCAGCCAAGTGGATACAGGTAACTACGAGCAGTACTTC. It yields the protein CASSQVDTGNYEQYF. This sequence joins TRBV4-1 and TRBJ2-7, with a weak D call TRBD1 (5 bases). Trimming left V 1 base short and J 3 bases short, with 13 bases between. The germline gives CDR1 MGHRA, CDR2 YSYEKL. CDR3 length: 15 amino acids.